This is a list of T cell receptor beta chains from one sample in a study of T cell responses to AZD1222 COVID-19 vaccine. Measured with immunoSEQ multiplex PCR; TCRdb has only the in-frame clones, and not every one. The sample shows about 78,000 clones, about nine tenths of them seen only once. The starting material was peripheral blood, obtained 28 days after the second AZD1222 dose. The origin of the receptors is an adult who received the AZD1222 COVID-19 vaccine. Both conserved end residues are part of each CDR3. The D gene is left open where the match is weak. Clone size appears in some rows only: once, few, many, or a class for an expanded clone.

>TRBJ2-1|NA|once|TRBV24-1
TGTGCCACCAGTGACGGGGCCTACAATGAGCAGTTCTTC
CATSDGAYNEQFF
>TRBJ2-3|NA|NA|TRBV9
TGTGCCAGCAGCCCCCTGAAACAGCGAGGCGGGACAGATACGCAGTATTTT
CASSPLKQRGGTDTQYF
>TRBJ1-1|TRBD1|NA|TRBV3-1/TRBV3-2
TGTGCCAGCAGCCTTACTCACACAGGGGACACTGAAGCTTTCTTT
CASSLTHTGDTEAFF
>TRBJ2-1|NA|few|TRBV7-3
TGTGCCAGCAGCTTAACGTTTACACGACCCTACAATGAGCAGTTCTTC
CASSLTFTRPYNEQFF
>TRBJ2-1|NA|NA|TRBV6-5
TGTGCCAGCCACCAGATCTTGGATGAGCAGTTCTTC
CASHQILDEQFF
>TRBJ2-1|TRBD2|NA|TRBV2
TGTGCCAGCAGGGAGGGACTAGCGGACAATGAGCAGTTCTTC
CASREGLADNEQFF
>TRBJ1-5|NA|NA|TRBV14
TGTGCCAGCAGCCAAGGGGGGGACATTAATCAGCCCCAGCATTTT
CASSQGGDINQPQHF
>TRBJ2-1|NA|NA|TRBV5-1
TGCGCCAGCAGCTCACTAGGGGGCAATGAGCAGTTCTTC
CASSSLGGNEQFF
>TRBJ2-3|NA|NA|TRBV2
TGTGCCAGCAGGACTGGCTACGGCTCCACAGATACGCAGTATTTT
CASRTGYGSTDTQYF
>TRBJ2-6|NA|NA|TRBV3-1/TRBV3-2
TGTGCCAGCAGCCGCTATCTCTCTGGGGCCAACGTCCTGACTTTC
CASSRYLSGANVLTF
>TRBJ1-1|NA|NA|TRBV6-4
TGTGCCCCCCCGGAGGCACAAACGGACACTGAAGCTTTCTTT
CAPPEAQTDTEAFF